The rows below give T cell receptor beta chains drawn from one sample of a study of monozygotic twins with cystic fibrosis. The protocol was immunoSEQ multiplex PCR, while the TCRdb copy is restricted to in-frame clones and leaves out a portion. The sample contains around 15,000 clones, approximately 90% of which appear only once. The sequenced sample was blood. These receptors all stem from a boy younger than 18 with cystic fibrosis. Each CDR3 is given with its conserved first and last residue.

cdr3_aa j_call v_call cdr3_length
CASSVVGLGGLYEQYF TRBJ2-7 TRBV9 16
CATSRELGGHEQYF - TRBV15 14
CATSRDRRSHPGAQFF TRBJ2-1 TRBV15 16
CASRKGDRNTEAFF TRBJ1-1 TRBV28 14
CTSSQDRRDRRLSYNEQFF TRBJ2-1 TRBV1 19
CASSRLDQGASTGELFF TRBJ2-2 TRBV18 17
CASGSARKGLDTQYF TRBJ2-3 TRBV28 15
CASSESGGATDTQYF TRBJ2-3 TRBV6-4 15
CASSSDGSYGYTF TRBJ1-2 TRBV7-2 13
CASSEPPRVQPQHF TRBJ1-5 TRBV6-1 14
CASSSSQDIGGYTF TRBJ1-2 TRBV19 14
CASTGGVGPYEQYF TRBJ2-7 TRBV2 14
CASSVLASASYNEQFF TRBJ2-1 TRBV2 16
CASSEYTGRNYNSPLHF TRBJ1-6 TRBV25-1 17
CASSAGVPQPQHF TRBJ1-5 TRBV2 13
CASSGRQETQYF TRBJ2-5 TRBV19 12
CASSPGQGNTEAFF TRBJ1-1 TRBV27 14
CASSQVNSGTQYF TRBJ2-5 TRBV14 13
CASSLDRGGAPYGYTF TRBJ1-2 TRBV7-6 16
CASSYTQGSNQPQHF TRBJ1-5 TRBV6-5 15
CASSDDRGLGTEAFF TRBJ1-1 TRBV10-1 15
CAWSVTGDYHYGYTF TRBJ1-2 TRBV30 15
CASSLVGTGAGGYTF TRBJ1-2 TRBV5-6 15
CASGGTGGIYGYTF TRBJ1-2 TRBV19 14
CASSFGTGSSYNSPLHF TRBJ1-6 TRBV11-2 17
CASSLAGTAGNTIYF TRBJ1-3 TRBV5-6 15
CASSQPGRRISNYGYTF TRBJ1-2 TRBV4-1 17
CATHTGQVGKTQYF TRBJ2-5 TRBV28 14
CASSLVGQNTGELFF TRBJ2-2 TRBV5-1 15
CASSPGTGFFRSGNTIYF TRBJ1-3 TRBV28 18
CASRSGTGAYEQYF TRBJ2-7 TRBV2 14
CTSSQGYSGLAGKVSGANVLTF TRBJ2-6 TRBV1 22
CASAAGADDEKLFF TRBJ1-4 TRBV5-4 14
CASSITTGAETQYF TRBJ2-5 TRBV19 14
CASSFLAGADTQYF TRBJ2-3 TRBV7-8 14
CASSVSESNTGELFF TRBJ2-2 TRBV6-1 15
CASSASGGATDTQYF TRBJ2-3 TRBV11-3 15
CASSLRRALPLHF TRBJ1-6 TRBV4-2 13
CASSLWGLQETQYF TRBJ2-5 TRBV5-4 14
CASGGGFGEQFF TRBJ2-1 TRBV12-5 12
CASSGFGQRVHSGNTIYF TRBJ1-3 TRBV28 18
CASSLAGRATQYF TRBJ2-5 TRBV5-6 13
CASSIGVADTQYF TRBJ2-3 TRBV7-8 13
CASSLYLRLQAEVLDGYTF TRBJ1-2 TRBV28 19
CASSVGDMNTEAFF TRBJ1-1 TRBV9 14
CASSPQGGYGYTF TRBJ1-2 TRBV28 13
CASSSDRVPGNTIYF TRBJ1-3 TRBV18 15
CASTQRDSRTDTQYF TRBJ2-3 TRBV9 15
CASSPLQGSKEEKLFF TRBJ1-4 TRBV18 16
CASRKTLTGSYEQYF TRBJ2-7 TRBV27 15
CASRPTSTDTQYF TRBJ2-3 TRBV27 13
CASSSDGEETQYF TRBJ2-5 TRBV5-4 13
CASSLAVRGSEKLFF TRBJ1-4 TRBV27 15
CASSTTGNSYNEQFF TRBJ2-1 TRBV27 15
CASSVGLSEGEKLFF TRBJ1-4 TRBV5-1 15
CASSRGQGHEGGYGYTF TRBJ1-2 TRBV7-2 17
CASSAGNQETQYF TRBJ2-5 TRBV5-1 13
CASSQDPRRTGGYYGYTF TRBJ1-2 TRBV4-1 18